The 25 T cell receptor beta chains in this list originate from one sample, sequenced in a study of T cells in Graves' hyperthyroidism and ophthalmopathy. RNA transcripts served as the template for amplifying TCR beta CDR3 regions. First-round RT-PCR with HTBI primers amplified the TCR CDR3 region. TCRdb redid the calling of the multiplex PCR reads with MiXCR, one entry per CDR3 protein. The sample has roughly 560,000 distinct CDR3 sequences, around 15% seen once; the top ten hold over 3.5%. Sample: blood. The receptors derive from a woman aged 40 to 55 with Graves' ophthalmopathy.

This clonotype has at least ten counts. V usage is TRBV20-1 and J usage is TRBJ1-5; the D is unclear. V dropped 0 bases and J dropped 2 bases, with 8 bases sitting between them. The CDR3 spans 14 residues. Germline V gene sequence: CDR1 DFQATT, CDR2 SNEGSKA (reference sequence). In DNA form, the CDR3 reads TGCAGTGCTAGAGATCGATTGGGCAATCAGCCCCAGCATTTT. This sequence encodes CSARDRLGNQPQHF.

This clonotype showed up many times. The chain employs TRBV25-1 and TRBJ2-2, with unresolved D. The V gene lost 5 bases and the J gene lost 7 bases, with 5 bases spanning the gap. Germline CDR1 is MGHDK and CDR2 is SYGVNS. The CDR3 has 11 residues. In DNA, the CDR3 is TGTGCCAGCAGTAGGATCGGGGAGCTGTTTTTT. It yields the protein CASSRIGELFF.

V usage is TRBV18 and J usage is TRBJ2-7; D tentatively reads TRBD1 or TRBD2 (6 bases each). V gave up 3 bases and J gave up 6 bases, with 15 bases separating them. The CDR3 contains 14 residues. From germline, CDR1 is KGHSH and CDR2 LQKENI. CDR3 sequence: CASSPGAGRFEQYF. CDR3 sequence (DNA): TGTGCCAGCTCACCGGGGGCAGGGAGGTTCGAGCAGTACTTC.

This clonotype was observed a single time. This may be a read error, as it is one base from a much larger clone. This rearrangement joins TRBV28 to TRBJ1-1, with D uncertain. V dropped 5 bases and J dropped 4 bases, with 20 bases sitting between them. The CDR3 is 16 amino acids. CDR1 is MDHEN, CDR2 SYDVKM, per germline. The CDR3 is CASSPPWWRIGTEAFF. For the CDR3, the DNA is TGTGCCAGCAGTCCCCCATGGTGGAGGATAGGCACTGAAGCTTTCTTT.

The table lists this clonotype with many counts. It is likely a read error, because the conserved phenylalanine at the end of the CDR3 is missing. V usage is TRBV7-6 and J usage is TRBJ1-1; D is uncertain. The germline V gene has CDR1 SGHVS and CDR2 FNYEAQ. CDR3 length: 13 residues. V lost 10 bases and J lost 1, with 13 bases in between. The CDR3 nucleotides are TGTGCCACCGCGGGCAATGGGAACACTGAAGCTTTCCTT. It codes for CATAGNGNTEAFL.

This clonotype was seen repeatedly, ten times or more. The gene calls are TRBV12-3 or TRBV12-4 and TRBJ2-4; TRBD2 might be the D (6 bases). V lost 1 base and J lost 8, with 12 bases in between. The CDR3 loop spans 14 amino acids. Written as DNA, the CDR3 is TGTGCCAGCAGTTTAGAACTAGCTAGCGACATTCAGTACTTC. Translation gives CASSLELASDIQYF.

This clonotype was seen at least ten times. CDR3 sequence (DNA): TGTGCCAGCCTCACTCTGGACAGGGAAGAGACCCAGTACTTC. It encodes CASLTLDREETQYF. The rearrangement joins TRBV12-3 or TRBV12-4 to TRBJ2-5; 8 bases fit TRBD1. The CDR3 covers 14 residues. The ends lost 8 bases at V and 3 bases at J; junction bases unmatched: 8.

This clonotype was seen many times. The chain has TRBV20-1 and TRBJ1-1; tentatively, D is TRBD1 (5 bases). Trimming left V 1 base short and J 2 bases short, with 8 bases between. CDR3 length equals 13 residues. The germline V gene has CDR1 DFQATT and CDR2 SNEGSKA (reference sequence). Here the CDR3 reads CSARGDPNTEAFF. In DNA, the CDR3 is TGCAGTGCTAGAGGGGACCCCAACACTGAAGCTTTCTTT.

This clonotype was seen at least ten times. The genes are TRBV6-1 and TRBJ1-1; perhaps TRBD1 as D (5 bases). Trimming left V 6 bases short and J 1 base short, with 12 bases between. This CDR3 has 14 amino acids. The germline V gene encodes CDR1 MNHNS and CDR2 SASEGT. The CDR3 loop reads CASSAVGGNTEAFF. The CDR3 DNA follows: TGTGCCAGCAGCGCCGTGGGGGGGAACACTGAAGCTTTCTTT.

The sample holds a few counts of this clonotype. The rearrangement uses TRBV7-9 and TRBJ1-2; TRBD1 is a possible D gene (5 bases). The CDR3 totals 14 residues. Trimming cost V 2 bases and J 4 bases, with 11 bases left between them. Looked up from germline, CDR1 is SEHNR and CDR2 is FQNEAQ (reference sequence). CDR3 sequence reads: CASSLISGFYGYTF. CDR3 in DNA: TGTGCCAGCAGCTTAATATCAGGGTTCTATGGCTACACCTTC.

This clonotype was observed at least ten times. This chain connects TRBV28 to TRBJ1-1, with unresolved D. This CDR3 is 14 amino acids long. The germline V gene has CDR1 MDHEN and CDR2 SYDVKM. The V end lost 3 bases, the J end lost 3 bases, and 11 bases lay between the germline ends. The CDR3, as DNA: TGTGCCAGCAGTTTGGCGATATTGGACACTGAAGCTTTCTTT. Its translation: CASSLAILDTEAFF.

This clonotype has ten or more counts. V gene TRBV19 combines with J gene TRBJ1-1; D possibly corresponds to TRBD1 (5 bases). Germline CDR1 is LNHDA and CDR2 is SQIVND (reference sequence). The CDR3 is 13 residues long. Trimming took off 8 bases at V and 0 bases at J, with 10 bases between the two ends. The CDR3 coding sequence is TGTGCCAGTCAGGGATGGATGAACACTGAAGCTTTCTTT. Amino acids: CASQGWMNTEAFF.

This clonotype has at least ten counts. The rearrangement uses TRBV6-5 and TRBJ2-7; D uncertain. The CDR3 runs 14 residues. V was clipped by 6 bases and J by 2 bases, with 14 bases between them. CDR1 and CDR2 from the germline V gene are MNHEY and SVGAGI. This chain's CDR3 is CASSKRATAYEQYF. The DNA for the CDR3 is TGTGCCAGCAGCAAACGGGCCACGGCCTACGAGCAGTACTTC.

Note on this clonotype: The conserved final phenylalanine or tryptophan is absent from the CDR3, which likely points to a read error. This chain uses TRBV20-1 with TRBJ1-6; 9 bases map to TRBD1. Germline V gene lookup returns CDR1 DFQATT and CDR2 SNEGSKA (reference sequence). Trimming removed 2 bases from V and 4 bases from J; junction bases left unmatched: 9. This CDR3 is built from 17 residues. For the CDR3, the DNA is TGCAGTGCTAGACCCCGACAGGGGGGGATATATAATTCACCCCTCCACTCT. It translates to CSARPRQGGIYNSPLHS.

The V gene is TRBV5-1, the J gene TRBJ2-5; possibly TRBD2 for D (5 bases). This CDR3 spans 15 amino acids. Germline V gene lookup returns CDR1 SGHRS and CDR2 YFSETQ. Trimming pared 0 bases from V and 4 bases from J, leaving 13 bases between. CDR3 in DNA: TGCGCCAGCAGCTTGGCCGGCGAGGCGGGAGAGACCCAGTACTTC. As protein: CASSLAGEAGETQYF. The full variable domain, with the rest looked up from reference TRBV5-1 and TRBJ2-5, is KAGVTQTPRYLIKTRGQQVTLSCSPISGHRSVSWYQQTPGQGLQFLFEYFSETQRNKGNFPGRFSGRQFSNSRSEMNVSTLELGDSALYLCASSLAGEAGETQYFGPGTRLLVL.

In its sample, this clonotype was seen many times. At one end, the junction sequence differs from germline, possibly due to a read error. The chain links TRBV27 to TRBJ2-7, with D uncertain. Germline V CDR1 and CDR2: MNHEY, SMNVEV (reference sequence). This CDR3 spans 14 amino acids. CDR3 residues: CTSSPHASLAEQYF. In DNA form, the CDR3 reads TGTACCAGCAGTCCACATGCTAGTCTGGCCGAGCAGTACTTC.

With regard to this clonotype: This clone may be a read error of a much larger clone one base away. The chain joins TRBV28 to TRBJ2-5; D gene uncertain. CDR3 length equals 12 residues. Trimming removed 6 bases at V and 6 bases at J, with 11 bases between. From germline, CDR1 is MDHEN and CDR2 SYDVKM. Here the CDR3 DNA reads TGTGCCAGCAGCTCTTTTCGAAAGACCCAGTACTTC. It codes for CASSSFRKTQYF.

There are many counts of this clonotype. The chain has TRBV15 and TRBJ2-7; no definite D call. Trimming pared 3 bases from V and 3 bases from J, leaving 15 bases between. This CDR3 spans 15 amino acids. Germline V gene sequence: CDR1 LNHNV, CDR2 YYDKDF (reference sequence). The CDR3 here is CATSSPSLGYYEQYF. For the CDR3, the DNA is TGTGCCACCAGCAGTCCGAGCCTCGGGTACTACGAGCAGTACTTC.

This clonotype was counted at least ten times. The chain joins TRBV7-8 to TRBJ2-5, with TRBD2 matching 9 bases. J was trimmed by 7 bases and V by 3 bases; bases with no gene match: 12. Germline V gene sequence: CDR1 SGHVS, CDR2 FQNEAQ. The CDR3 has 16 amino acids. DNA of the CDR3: TGTGCCAGCAGCTTCCCGACTAGCGGACAAGATGGGACCCAGTACTTC. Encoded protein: CASSFPTSGQDGTQYF.

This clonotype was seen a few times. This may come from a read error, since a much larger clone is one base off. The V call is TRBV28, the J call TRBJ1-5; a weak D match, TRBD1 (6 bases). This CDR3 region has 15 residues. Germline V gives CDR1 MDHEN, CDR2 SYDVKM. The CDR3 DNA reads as TGTGGCAGCAGTTTTCAGGGGCTGAGCAATCAGCCCCAGCATTTT. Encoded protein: CGSSFQGLSNQPQHF.

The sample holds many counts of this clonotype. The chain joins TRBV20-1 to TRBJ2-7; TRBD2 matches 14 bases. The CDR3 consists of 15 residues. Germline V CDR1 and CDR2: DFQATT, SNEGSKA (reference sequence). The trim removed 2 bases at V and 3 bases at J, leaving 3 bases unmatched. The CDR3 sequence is CSARSGLAGGYEQYF. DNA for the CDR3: TGCAGTGCTAGATCCGGACTAGCGGGGGGCTACGAGCAGTACTTC.

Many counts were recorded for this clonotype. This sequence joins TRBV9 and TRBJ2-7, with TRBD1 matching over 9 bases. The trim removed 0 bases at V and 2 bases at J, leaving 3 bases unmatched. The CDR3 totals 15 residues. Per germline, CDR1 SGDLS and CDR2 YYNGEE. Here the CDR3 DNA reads TGTGCCAGCAGCGTAGCTACAGGGGGCCCCTACGAGCAGTACTTC. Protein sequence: CASSVATGGPYEQYF.

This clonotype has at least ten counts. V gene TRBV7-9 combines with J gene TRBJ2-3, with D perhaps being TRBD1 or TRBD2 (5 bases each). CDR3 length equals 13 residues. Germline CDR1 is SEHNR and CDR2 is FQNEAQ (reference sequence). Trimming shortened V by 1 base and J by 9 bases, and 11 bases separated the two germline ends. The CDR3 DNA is TGTGCCAGCAGCTTAGAGGGAGACAGCACGCAGTATTTT. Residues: CASSLEGDSTQYF.

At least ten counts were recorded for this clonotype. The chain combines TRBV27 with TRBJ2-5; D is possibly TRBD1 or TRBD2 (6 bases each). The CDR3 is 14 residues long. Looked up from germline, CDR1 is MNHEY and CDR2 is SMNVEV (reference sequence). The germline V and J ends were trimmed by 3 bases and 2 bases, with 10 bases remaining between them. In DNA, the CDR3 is TGTGCCAGCAGTTTTGGCGGGACACAAGAGACCCAGTACTTC. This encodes CASSFGGTQETQYF.

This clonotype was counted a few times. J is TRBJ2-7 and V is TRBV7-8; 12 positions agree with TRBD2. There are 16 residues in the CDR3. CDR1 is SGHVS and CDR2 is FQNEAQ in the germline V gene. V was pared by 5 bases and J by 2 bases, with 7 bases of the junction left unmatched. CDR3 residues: CASSQRLAGVPYEQYF. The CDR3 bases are TGTGCCAGCAGCCAAAGACTAGCGGGAGTCCCCTACGAGCAGTACTTC.